This T cell receptor beta chain was profiled in a study of T cells after yellow fever vaccination. Study observations and caveats: Detected again after the booster were most primary-vaccination clones, at 95% to 96% CD4 and about 89% CD8. The secondary response was weaker but peaked faster, day 5 versus 15. CD4 and CD8 compartments shared a small share of clonotypes, likely from convergent recombination.

TCR cDNA was made by 5'RACE template switching, adding a universal primer site and UMIs. One entry per CDR3 protein results from TCRdb running MiXCR on the 5' RACE reads. The repertoire holds hundreds of thousands of distinct CDR3 sequences, with around an eighth as singletons. A few counts support this clonotype. The target antigen is unknown. This specimen consisted of PBMCs, obtained on the day of the yellow fever booster vaccination. The receptor was isolated from a man aged 25 to 40 who received the YFV17D yellow fever vaccine.

The CDR3 bases are TGTGCCAGCAGTGACTCCAGCTCCTACAATGAGCAGTTCTTC. It is translated as CASSDSSSYNEQFF. The rearrangement joins TRBV2 to TRBJ2-1; no clear D gene. In germline, CDR1 is SNHLY, CDR2 FYNNEI. The germline V and J ends were trimmed by 3 bases and 0 bases, with 6 bases remaining between them. This CDR3 contains 14 residues.